This T cell receptor (beta chain) was identified in a study of shared clonotypes between healthy human individuals. Germline loops: CDR1 MDHEN, CDR2 SYDVKM. CDR3 length: 15 amino acids. The V segment lost 2 bases and the J segment 1 base; nucleotides outside the gene matches: 1. As concerns this clone: The sample has other DNA sequences that encode this CDR3 too.

Libraries were prepared by immunoSEQ multiplex PCR; TCRdb keeps only in-frame clonotypes and omits some of them. This table holds around 980,000 clones, 70% to 80% found once. V and J are TRBV28 and TRBJ2-5, with 10 positions matching TRBD2. What was sequenced was memory CD4+ T cells from PBMCs. Sample subset: CD45RA-negative fraction. The TCR comes from a man in his late teens or twenties in good health. Some clones in this sample may be carry-over from other donors' samples. CDR3 in DNA: TGTGCCAGCAGTTTACTAGCGGGAGTCCAAGAGACCCAGTACTTC. This gives the protein CASSLLAGVQETQYF.